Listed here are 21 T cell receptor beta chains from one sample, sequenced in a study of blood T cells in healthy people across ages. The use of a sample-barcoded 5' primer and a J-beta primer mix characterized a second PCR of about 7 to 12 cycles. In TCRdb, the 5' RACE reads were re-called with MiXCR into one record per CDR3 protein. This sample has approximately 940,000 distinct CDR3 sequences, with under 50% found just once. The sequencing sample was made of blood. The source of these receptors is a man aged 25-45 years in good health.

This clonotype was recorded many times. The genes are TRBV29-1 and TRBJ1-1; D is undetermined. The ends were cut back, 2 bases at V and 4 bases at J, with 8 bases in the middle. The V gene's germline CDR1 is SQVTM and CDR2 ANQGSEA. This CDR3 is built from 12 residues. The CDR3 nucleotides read TGCAGCGTTGAAAGGGAATCCACTGAAGCTTTCTTT. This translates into CSVERESTEAFF. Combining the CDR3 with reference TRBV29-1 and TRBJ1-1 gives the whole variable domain SAVISQKPSRDICQRGTSLTIQCQVDSQVTMMFWYRQQPGQSLTLIATANQGSEATYESGFVIDKFPISRPNLTFSTLTVSNMSPEDSSIYLCSVERESTEAFFGQGTRLTVV.

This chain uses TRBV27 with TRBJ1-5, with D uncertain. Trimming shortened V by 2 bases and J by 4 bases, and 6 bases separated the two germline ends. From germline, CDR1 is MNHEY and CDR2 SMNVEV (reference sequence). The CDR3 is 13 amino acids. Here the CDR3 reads CASSLAINQPQHF. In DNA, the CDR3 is TGTGCCAGCAGTTTAGCTATTAATCAGCCCCAGCATTTT.

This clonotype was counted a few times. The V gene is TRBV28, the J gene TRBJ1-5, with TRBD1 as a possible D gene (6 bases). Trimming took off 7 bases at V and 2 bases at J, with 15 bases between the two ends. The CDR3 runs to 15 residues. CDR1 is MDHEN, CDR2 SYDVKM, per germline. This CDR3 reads CASTLEGVGNQPQHF. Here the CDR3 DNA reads TGTGCCAGCACCCTAGAGGGGGTAGGCAATCAGCCCCAGCATTTT.

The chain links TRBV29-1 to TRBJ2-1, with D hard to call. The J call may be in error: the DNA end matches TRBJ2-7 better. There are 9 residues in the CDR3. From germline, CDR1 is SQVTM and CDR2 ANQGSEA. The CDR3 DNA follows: TGCAGCGTCGACAATGAGCAGTACTTC. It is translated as CSVDNEQYF.

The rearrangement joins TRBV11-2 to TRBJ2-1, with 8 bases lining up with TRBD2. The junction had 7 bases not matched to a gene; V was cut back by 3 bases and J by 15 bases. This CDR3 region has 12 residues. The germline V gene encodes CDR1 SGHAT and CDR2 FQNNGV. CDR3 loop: CASSFSPGGTFF. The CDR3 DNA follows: TGTGCCAGCAGCTTCTCCCCGGGAGGGACGTTCTTC.

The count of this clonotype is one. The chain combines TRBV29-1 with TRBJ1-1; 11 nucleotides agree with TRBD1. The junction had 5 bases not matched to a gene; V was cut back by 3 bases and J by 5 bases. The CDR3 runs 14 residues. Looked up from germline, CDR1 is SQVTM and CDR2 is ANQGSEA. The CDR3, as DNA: TGCAGCGTTGATCGGGGGACAGGGGGGACTGAAGCTTTCTTT. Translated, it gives CSVDRGTGGTEAFF.

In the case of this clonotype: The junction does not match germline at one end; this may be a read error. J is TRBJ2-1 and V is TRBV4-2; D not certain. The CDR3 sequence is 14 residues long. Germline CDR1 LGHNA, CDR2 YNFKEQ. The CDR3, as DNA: TGTACCAGCAGCCAAGAGGACCCCAACAATGAGCAGTTCTTC. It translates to CTSSQEDPNNEQFF.

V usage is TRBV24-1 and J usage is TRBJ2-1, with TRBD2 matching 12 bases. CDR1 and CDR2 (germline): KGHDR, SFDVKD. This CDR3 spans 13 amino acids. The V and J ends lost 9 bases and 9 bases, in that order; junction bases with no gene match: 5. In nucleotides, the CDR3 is TGTGCCACCCGGCCTAGCGGGGGGGGTGAGCAGTTCTTC. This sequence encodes CATRPSGGGEQFF.

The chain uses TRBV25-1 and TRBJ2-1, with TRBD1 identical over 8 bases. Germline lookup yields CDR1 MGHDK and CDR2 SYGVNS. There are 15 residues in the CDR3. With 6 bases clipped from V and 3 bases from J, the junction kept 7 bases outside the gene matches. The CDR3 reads CASSNRQGSYNEQFF. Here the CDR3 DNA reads TGTGCCAGCAGCAACCGACAGGGGAGCTACAATGAGCAGTTCTTC. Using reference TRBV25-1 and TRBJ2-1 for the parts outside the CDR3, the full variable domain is EADIYQTPRYLVIGTGKKITLECSQTMGHDKMYWYQQDPGMELHLIHYSYGVNSTEKGDLSSESTVSRIRTEHFPLTLESARPSHTSQYLCASSNRQGSYNEQFFGPGTRLTVL.

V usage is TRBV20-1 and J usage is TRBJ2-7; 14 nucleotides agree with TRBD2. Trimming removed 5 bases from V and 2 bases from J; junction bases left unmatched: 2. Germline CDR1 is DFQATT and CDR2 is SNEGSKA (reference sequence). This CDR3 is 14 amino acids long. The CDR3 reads CSAPGLAGAYEQYF. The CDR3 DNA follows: TGCAGTGCTCCGGGACTAGCGGGGGCCTACGAGCAGTACTTC.

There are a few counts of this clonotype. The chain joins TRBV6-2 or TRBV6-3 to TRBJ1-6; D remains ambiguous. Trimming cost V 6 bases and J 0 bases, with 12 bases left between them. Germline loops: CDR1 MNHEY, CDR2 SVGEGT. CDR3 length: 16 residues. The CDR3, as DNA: TGTGCCAGCAGGATAGACGGCAGCTCCTATAATTCACCCCTCCACTTT. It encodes CASRIDGSSYNSPLHF.

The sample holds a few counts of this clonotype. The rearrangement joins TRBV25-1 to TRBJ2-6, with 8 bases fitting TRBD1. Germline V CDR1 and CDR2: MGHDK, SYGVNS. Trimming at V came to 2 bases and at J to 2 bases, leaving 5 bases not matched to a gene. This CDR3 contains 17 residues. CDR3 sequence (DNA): TGTGCCAGCAGTGAAGGGACAGGAGGGCCTGGGGCCAACGTCCTGACTTTC. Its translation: CASSEGTGGPGANVLTF.

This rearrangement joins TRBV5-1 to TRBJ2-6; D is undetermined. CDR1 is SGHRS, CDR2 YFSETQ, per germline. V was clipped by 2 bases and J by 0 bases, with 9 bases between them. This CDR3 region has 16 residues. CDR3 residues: CASSLRQDSGANVLTF. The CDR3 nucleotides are TGCGCCAGCAGCTTAAGACAAGACTCTGGGGCCAACGTCCTGACTTTC.

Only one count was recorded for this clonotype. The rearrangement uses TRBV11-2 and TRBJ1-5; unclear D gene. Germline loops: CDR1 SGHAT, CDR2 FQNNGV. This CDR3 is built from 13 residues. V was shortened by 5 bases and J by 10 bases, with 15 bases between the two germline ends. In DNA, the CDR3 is TGTGCCAGCAGCCACGGGCCCTCTCACCCCCAGCATTTT. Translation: CASSHGPSHPQHF. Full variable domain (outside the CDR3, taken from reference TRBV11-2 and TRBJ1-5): EAGVAQSPRYKIIEKRQSVAFWCNPISGHATLYWYQQILGQGPKLLIQFQNNGVVDDSQLPKDRFSAERLKGVDSTLKIQPAKLEDSAVYLCASSHGPSHPQHFGDGTRLSIL.

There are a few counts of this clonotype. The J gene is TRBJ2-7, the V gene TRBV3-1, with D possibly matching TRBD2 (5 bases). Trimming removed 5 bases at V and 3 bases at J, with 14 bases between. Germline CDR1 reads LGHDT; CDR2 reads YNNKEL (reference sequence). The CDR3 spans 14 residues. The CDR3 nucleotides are TGTGCCAGCAGCGGTACAGAGGGTGACTACGAGCAGTACTTC. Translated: CASSGTEGDYEQYF.

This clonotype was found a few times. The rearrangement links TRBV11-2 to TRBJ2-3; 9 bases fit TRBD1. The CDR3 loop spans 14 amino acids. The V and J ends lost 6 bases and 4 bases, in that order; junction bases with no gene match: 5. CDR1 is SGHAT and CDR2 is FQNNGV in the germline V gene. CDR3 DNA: TGTGCCAGCAGAGGACAGGGGAGCCCAGATACGCAGTATTTT. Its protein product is CASRGQGSPDTQYF.

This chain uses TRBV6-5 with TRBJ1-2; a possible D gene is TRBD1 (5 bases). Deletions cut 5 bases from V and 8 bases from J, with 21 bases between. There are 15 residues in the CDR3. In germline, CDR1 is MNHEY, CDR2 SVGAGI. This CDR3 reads CASSPFPAGRDGYTF. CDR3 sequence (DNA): TGTGCCAGCAGTCCGTTTCCAGCAGGGCGCGACGGCTACACCTTC.

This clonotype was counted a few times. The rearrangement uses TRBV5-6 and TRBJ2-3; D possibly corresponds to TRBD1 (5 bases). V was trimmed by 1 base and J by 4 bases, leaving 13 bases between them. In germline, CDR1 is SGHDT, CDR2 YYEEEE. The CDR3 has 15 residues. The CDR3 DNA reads TGTGCCAGCAGCTTGCTAGGAAGCAGGGCAGATACGCAGTATTTT. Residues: CASSLLGSRADTQYF.

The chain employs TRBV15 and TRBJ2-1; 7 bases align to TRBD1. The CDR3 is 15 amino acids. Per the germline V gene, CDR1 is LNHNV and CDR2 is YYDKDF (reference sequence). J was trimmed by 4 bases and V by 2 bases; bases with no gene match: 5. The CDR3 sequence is CATSRSGTEYNEQFF. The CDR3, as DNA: TGTGCCACCAGCAGATCGGGGACAGAGTACAATGAGCAGTTCTTC.

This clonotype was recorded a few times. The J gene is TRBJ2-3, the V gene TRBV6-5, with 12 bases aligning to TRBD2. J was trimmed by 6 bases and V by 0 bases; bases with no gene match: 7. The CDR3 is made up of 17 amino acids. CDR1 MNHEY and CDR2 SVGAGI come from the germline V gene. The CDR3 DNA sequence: TGTGCCAGCAGTTACTCACTAGCGGGGGGTCTTTCCGATACGCAGTATTTT. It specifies CASSYSLAGGLSDTQYF.

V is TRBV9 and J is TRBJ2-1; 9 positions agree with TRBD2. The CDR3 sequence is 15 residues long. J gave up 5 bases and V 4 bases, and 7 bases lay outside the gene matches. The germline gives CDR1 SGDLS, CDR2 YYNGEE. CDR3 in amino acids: CASSSRLAADNEQFF. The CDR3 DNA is TGTGCCAGCAGCTCTAGACTAGCGGCCGACAATGAGCAGTTCTTC.